The rows below give T cell receptor beta chains drawn from one sample of a study of OX40 agonist ivuxolimab in advanced cancers. Profiling relied on immunoSEQ multiplex PCR, and the TCRdb table lists in-frame clones only, not all of them. In the table there are under 25,000 clones, roughly 68% of which are singletons. The sequences come from CD4+ or CD8+ T cells sorted from blood, collected in a trial of the OX40 agonist ivuxolimab. The receptors derive from an adult with an advanced solid tumor such as melanoma, head and neck, liver or kidney cancer. The CDR3 runs from the conserved cysteine through the conserved F or W. D genes are given only for firm matches. Where a row states a size, it is once, few, many or the class of an expanded clone; other rows omit it.

J | size | D | V | CDR3 | DNA
TRBJ2-7 | . | . | TRBV27 | CASSLGGTSYEQYF | TGTGCCAGCAGTTTAGGCGGGACCTCCTACGAGCAGTACTTC
TRBJ1-2 | . | . | TRBV7-9 | CASSLGEWGTYGYTF | TGTGCCAGCAGCTTAGGCGAGTGGGGAACCTATGGCTACACCTTC
TRBJ1-2 | . | . | TRBV28 | CASSIGRLEGYGYTF | TGTGCCAGCAGCATCGGACGGTTGGAGGGGTATGGCTACACCTTC
TRBJ2-3 | . | TRBD1 | TRBV19 | CASTPGTGADTQYF | TGTGCCAGTACCCCAGGGACAGGTGCAGATACGCAGTATTTT
TRBJ1-4 | . | TRBD1 | TRBV5-8 | CASSLQGGEKLFF | TGTGCCAGCAGCTTGCAGGGGGGTGAAAAACTGTTTTTT
TRBJ2-1 | once | . | TRBV6-6 | CASRTQGGGREQFF | TGTGCCAGCAGGACCCAGGGTGGGGGCCGTGAGCAGTTCTTC
TRBJ2-1 | . | TRBD2 | TRBV28 | CASSLVFSGIRNEQFF | TGTGCCAGCAGTTTGGTCTTTAGCGGGATTAGGAATGAGCAGTTCTTC
TRBJ2-7 | . | . | TRBV5-2 | CASSQEATSYEQYF | TGTGCCAGCAGCCAAGAGGCGACCTCCTACGAGCAGTACTTC
TRBJ2-1 | . | TRBD2 | TRBV27 | CASSLSPAGGRNEQFF | TGTGCCAGCAGTTTATCGCCAGCGGGGGGAAGGAATGAGCAGTTCTTC
TRBJ2-6 | medium-sized | . | TRBV6-1 | CASSERGIANVLTF | TGTGCCAGCAGTGAACGGGGGATCGCCAACGTCCTGACTTTC
TRBJ2-2 | once | . | TRBV5-1 | CASAFRSPGAALAGELFF | TGCGCCAGCGCATTTAGGTCCCCAGGGGCCGCCCTGGCCGGGGAGCTGTTTTTT
TRBJ1-2 | once | . | TRBV6-1 | CASSEVLDVGYGYTF | TGTGCCAGCTCTGAAGTACTAGACGTTGGCTATGGCTACACCTTC
TRBJ2-3 | . | . | TRBV29-1 | CSVEGGLGHDTQYF | TGCAGCGTCGAGGGGGGACTGGGCCACGATACGCAGTATTTT
TRBJ2-7 | . | . | TRBV6-5 | CASSYSTEQYF | TGTGCCAGCAGTTACTCCACCGAGCAGTACTTC
TRBJ2-7 | . | . | TRBV7-9 | CASTSWQNYEQYF | TGTGCCAGCACCTCGTGGCAGAATTACGAGCAGTACTTC
TRBJ2-7 | many | . | TRBV18 | CASSPRGPSYEQYF | TGTGCCAGCTCACCACGGGGACCCTCCTACGAGCAGTACTTC
TRBJ1-5 | . | TRBD1 | TRBV19 | CASSIGNRGARQPQHF | TGTGCCAGTAGTATAGGAAACAGGGGAGCGCGGCAGCCCCAGCATTTT
TRBJ2-5 | . | . | TRBV28 | CASTLNLGITQETQYF | TGTGCCAGCACTCTTAACCTCGGGATAACACAAGAGACCCAGTACTTC
TRBJ2-4 | . | . | TRBV7-8 | CASSLVGARDKNIQYF | TGTGCCAGCAGCTTAGTCGGGGCGAGGGACAAAAACATTCAGTACTTC
TRBJ1-1 | . | . | TRBV19 | CASSIGTLYTEAFF | TGTGCCAGTAGTATAGGGACATTGTACACTGAAGCTTTCTTT
TRBJ2-6 | . | . | TRBV28 | CASSFFSGANVLTF | TGTGCCAGCAGTTTTTTTTCTGGGGCCAACGTCCTGACTTTC
TRBJ1-6 | . | . | TRBV27 | CASSTRDGNSPLHF | TGTGCCAGCAGTACCCGGGACGGAAATTCACCCCTCCACTTT
TRBJ2-7 | . | . | TRBV5-4 | CASSLGYEQYF | TGTGCCAGCAGCTTGGGCTACGAGCAGTACTTC
TRBJ1-3 | . | TRBD1 | TRBV4-1 | CASSQYRGRGGNTIYF | TGCGCCAGCAGCCAATACAGGGGGCGCGGAGGAAACACCATATATTTT
TRBJ1-3 | . | . | TRBV19 | CASSIRQSGNTIYF | TGTGCCAGTAGTATACGACAGTCCGGAAACACCATATATTTT
TRBJ2-7 | few | TRBD2 | TRBV7-2 | CASSLRGSGRADDEQYF | TGTGCCAGCAGCCTACGGGGAAGCGGGAGGGCCGATGACGAGCAGTACTTC
TRBJ2-7 | . | . | TRBV4-3 | CASSQEEGGLYEQYF | TGCGCCAGCAGCCAAGAAGAAGGCGGTCTATACGAGCAGTACTTC
TRBJ2-7 | . | . | TRBV7-8 | CASSLAVVFDEQYF | TGTGCCAGCAGCTTGGCCGTAGTTTTCGACGAGCAGTACTTC
TRBJ1-1 | . | . | TRBV18 | CASSSEVNTEAFF | TGTGCCAGCTCATCGGAAGTGAACACTGAAGCTTTCTTT